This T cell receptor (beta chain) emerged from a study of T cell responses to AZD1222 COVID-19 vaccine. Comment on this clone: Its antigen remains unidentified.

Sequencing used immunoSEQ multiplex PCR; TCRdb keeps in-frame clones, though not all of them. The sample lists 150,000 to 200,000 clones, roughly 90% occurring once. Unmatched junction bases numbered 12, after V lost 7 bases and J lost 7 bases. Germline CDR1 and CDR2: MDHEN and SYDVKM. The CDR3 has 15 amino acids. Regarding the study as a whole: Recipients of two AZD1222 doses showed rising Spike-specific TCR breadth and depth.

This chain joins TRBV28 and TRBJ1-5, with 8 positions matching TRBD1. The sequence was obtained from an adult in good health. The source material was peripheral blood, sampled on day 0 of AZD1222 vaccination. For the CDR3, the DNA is TGTGCCAGCACCAGACCCGGACAGGGAGGACAGCCCCAGCATTTT. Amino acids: CASTRPGQGGQPQHF.